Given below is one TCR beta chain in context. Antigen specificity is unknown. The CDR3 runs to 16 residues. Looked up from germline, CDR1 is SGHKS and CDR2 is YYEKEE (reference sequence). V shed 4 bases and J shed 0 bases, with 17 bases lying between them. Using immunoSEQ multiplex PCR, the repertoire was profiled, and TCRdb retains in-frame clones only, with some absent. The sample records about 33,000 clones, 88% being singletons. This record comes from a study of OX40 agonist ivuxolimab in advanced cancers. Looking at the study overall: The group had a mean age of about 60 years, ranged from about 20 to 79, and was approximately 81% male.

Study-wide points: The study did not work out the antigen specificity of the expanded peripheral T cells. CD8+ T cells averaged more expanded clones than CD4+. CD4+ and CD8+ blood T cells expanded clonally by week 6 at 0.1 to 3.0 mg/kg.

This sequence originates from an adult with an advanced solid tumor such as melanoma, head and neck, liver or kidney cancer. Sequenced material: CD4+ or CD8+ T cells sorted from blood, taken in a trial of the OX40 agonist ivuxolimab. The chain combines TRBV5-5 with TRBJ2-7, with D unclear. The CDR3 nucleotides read TGTGCCAGCAGCGGACCCACATTAGAGGACTCCTACGAGCAGTACTTC. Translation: CASSGPTLEDSYEQYF.